This entry lists 15 T cell receptor beta chains sequenced from one sample in a study of T cell responses to AZD1222 COVID-19 vaccine. TCRdb's copy holds only in-frame clones and misses some; the assay was immunoSEQ multiplex PCR. In the table there are 52,000 or so clones, 70% to 85% of which are singletons. This specimen consisted of peripheral blood, obtained on day 0 of AZD1222 vaccination. The source is an adult in good health.

The rearrangement links TRBV25-1 to TRBJ2-2; D remains unclear. The CDR3 loop spans 13 amino acids. V dropped 5 bases and J dropped 2 bases, with 6 bases sitting between them. Germline loops: CDR1 MGHDK, CDR2 SYGVNS. The CDR3 here is CASSLGNTGELFF. CDR3 sequence (DNA): TGTGCCAGCAGTTTGGGAAACACCGGGGAGCTGTTTTTT.

V is TRBV29-1 and J is TRBJ2-5; the D is unclear. The CDR3 is 12 amino acids. Looked up from germline, CDR1 is SQVTM and CDR2 is ANQGSEA. The V end lost 7 bases, the J end lost 5 bases, and 14 bases lay between the germline ends. For the CDR3, the DNA is TGCAGCGCAGTAAAAGACGGGGAGACCCAGTACTTC. This sequence encodes CSAVKDGETQYF.

A note on this clone: Other DNA sequences within the sample encode an identical CDR3. This chain connects TRBV6-5 to TRBJ2-3; D uncertain. Trimming took off 4 bases at V and 6 bases at J, with 5 bases between the two ends. Germline V gene data show CDR1 as MNHEY and CDR2 as SVGAGI. This CDR3 has 11 amino acids. This CDR3 reads CASSLTDTQYF. In DNA, the CDR3 is TGTGCCAGCAGTTTGACGGATACGCAGTATTTT.

This chain links TRBV2 with TRBJ2-5; 7 nucleotides line up with TRBD1. This CDR3 has 14 amino acids. The germline gives CDR1 SNHLY, CDR2 FYNNEI. J lost 4 bases, V lost 7 bases, and 9 bases had no gene match. The CDR3 loop is CASTSQGLGETQYF. The DNA of the CDR3 is TGTGCCAGCACCTCACAGGGGCTTGGAGAGACCCAGTACTTC.

The chain employs TRBV10-3 and TRBJ1-4; 9 bases line up with TRBD1. Germline V gene data show CDR1 as ENHRY and CDR2 as SYGVKD. V gave up 6 bases and J gave up 0 bases; unmatched junction bases: 5. The CDR3 runs 16 residues. CDR3 bases: TGTGCCATCAGCCAACAGGGGGCGGCAACTAATGAAAAACTGTTTTTT. Its protein is CAISQQGAATNEKLFF.

This clone was counted between two and nine times. The identical CDR3 is also encoded by other nucleotide sequences in the sample. The rearrangement links TRBV24-1 to TRBJ2-7; D might be TRBD2 (5 bases). From germline, CDR1 is KGHDR and CDR2 SFDVKD. V lost 5 bases and J lost 4, with 5 bases in between. The CDR3 runs 11 residues. CDR3 loop: CATSAGYEQYF. The CDR3 region has the DNA TGTGCCACCAGTGCGGGGTACGAGCAGTACTTC.

This chain links TRBV28 with TRBJ2-7, with 10 nucleotides matching TRBD1. CDR1 and CDR2 from the germline V gene are MDHEN and SYDVKM. The CDR3 is 15 amino acids. V shed 4 bases and J 6 bases; nucleotides not matched to a gene: 9. The CDR3 sequence is CASSSRGTGEGEQYF. The CDR3, as DNA: TGTGCCAGCAGTTCACGCGGGACAGGGGAAGGCGAGCAGTACTTC.

The V gene is TRBV10-3, the J gene TRBJ1-5; 9 bases align to TRBD1. With V trimmed by 6 bases and J by 3 bases, 3 bases remained unmatched. Germline lookup yields CDR1 ENHRY and CDR2 SYGVKD. CDR3 length equals 14 residues. This CDR3 is CAIRGTGNNQPQHF. CDR3 DNA sequence: TGTGCCATCAGGGGGACAGGGAACAATCAGCCCCAGCATTTT.

V usage is TRBV4-2 and J usage is TRBJ2-5; D is perhaps TRBD1 (7 bases). The V gene's germline CDR1 is LGHNA and CDR2 YNFKEQ. The CDR3 extends over 14 amino acids. Trimming took off 5 bases at V and 7 bases at J, with 17 bases between the two ends. The CDR3 coding sequence is TGTGCCAGCAGCGAAAACAGGGGAGGTGGGACCCAGTACTTC. As protein: CASSENRGGGTQYF.

This clone was observed a single time. The chain is built from TRBV28 and TRBJ2-6; D might be TRBD2 (5 bases). V dropped 6 bases and J dropped 2 bases, with 17 bases sitting between them. CDR1 is MDHEN and CDR2 is SYDVKM in the germline V gene. The CDR3 runs 17 residues. CDR3 sequence reads: CASSPEETHTGANVLTF. DNA of the CDR3: TGTGCCAGCAGCCCGGAGGAAACACATACTGGGGCCAACGTCCTGACTTTC.

The rearrangement links TRBV9 to TRBJ1-1; D possibly corresponds to TRBD1 (5 bases). The CDR3 extends over 13 amino acids. V was pared by 4 bases and J by 1 base, with 8 bases between. Germline CDR1 and CDR2: SGDLS and YYNGEE. CDR3 bases: TGTGCCAGCAGCTCCACAGGGAACACTGAAGCTTTCTTT. This codes for CASSSTGNTEAFF.

J is TRBJ1-1 and V is TRBV30; D possibly corresponds to TRBD1 (6 bases). The CDR3 runs to 12 residues. Between the trimmed V and J ends, which lost 5 bases and 9 bases, there was a span of 16 bases. CDR1 and CDR2 from the germline V gene are GTSNPN and SVGIG (reference sequence). The DNA for the CDR3 is TGTGCCTGGGCCGCTGGGGGGCAGAAAGCTTTCTTT. It yields the protein CAWAAGGQKAFF. The whole variable domain, remainder taken from reference TRBV30 and TRBJ1-1, is SQTIHQWPATLVQPVGSPLSLECTVEGTSNPNLYWYRQAAGRGLQLLFYSVGIGQISSEVPQNLSASRPQDRQFILSSKKLLLSDSGFYLCAWAAGGQKAFFGQGTRLTVV.

The gene calls are TRBV11-3 and TRBJ2-5, with TRBD2 matching 14 bases. Per the germline V gene, CDR1 is SGHNT and CDR2 is YENEEA. V was pared by 7 bases and J by 4 bases, with 5 bases of the junction left unmatched. This CDR3 is 15 amino acids long. Written as DNA, the CDR3 is TGTGCCAGCAACATGGGACTAGCGGGAGCAGAGACCCAGTACTTC. Translating gives CASNMGLAGAETQYF.

The chain is built from TRBV6-2 or TRBV6-3 and TRBJ2-3; D ambiguous. Germline loops: CDR1 MNHEY, CDR2 SVGEGT. The V gene lost 0 bases and the J gene lost 3 bases, with 7 bases spanning the gap. The CDR3 spans 14 residues. The CDR3 DNA follows: TGTGCCAGCAGTTACTCGACTCTAACAGATACGCAGTATTTT. Translated, it gives CASSYSTLTDTQYF.

The chain links TRBV30 to TRBJ1-2, with D perhaps TRBD1 (6 bases). Germline CDR1 and CDR2: GTSNPN and SVGIG (reference sequence). This CDR3 is built from 14 residues. V lost 3 bases and J lost 1, with 12 bases in between. This CDR3 reads CAWRGGYSNYGYTF. The CDR3 DNA reads TGTGCCTGGAGAGGGGGATACAGTAACTATGGCTACACCTTC.